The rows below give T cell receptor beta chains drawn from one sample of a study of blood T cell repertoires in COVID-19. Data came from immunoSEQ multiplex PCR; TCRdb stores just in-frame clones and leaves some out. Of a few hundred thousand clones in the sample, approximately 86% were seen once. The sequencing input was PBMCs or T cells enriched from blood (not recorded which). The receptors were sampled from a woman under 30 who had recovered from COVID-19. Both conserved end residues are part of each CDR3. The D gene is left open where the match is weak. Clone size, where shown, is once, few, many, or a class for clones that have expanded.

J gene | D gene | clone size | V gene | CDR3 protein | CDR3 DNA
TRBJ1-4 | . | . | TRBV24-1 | CATSDPQVANEKLFF | TGTGCCACCAGTGATCCACAGGTTGCTAATGAAAAACTGTTTTTT
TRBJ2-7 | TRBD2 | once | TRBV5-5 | CASSLEGTSGGIDEQYF | TGTGCCAGCAGCTTAGAAGGGACTAGCGGGGGGATCGACGAGCAGTACTTC
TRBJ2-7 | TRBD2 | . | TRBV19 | CASSMVAGTFEQYF | TGTGCCAGTAGTATGGTAGCGGGAACTTTCGAGCAGTACTTC
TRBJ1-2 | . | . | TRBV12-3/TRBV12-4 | CASRRGDYGYTF | TGTGCCAGCAGGCGGGGGGACTATGGCTACACCTTC
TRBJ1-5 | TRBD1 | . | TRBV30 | CAWSAGQGNQPQHF | TGTGCCTGGAGTGCCGGACAGGGGAATCAGCCCCAGCATTTT
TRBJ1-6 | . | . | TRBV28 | CASTLLGGDLRPYNSPLHF | TGTGCCAGCACCTTATTGGGGGGGGACCTCCGACCCTATAATTCACCCCTCCACTTT
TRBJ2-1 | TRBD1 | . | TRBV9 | CASSATGTGGWNEQFF | TGTGCCAGCAGCGCGACCGGGACAGGGGGCTGGAATGAGCAGTTCTTC
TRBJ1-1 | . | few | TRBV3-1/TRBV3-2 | CASSQDRVSNTEAFF | TGTGCCAGCAGCCAAGATCGGGTTTCAAACACTGAAGCTTTCTTT
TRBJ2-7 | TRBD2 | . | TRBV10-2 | CASMASGEYEQYF | TGCGCCAGCATGGCTAGCGGCGAATACGAGCAGTACTTC
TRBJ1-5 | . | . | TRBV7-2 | CASSHLRQPQHF | TGTGCCAGCAGCCATCTACGACAGCCCCAGCATTTT
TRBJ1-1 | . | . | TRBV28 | CASSRTSNTEAFF | TGTGCCAGCAGCCGGACATCGAACACTGAAGCTTTCTTT
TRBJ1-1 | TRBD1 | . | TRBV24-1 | CATSDYRDRVAFF | TGTGCCACCAGTGATTACCGGGACAGAGTGGCTTTCTTT
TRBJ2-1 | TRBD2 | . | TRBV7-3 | CASSPGPAGGPTSGQFF | TGTGCCAGCAGCCCCGGCCCAGCGGGGGGGCCAACATCGGGTCAGTTCTTC
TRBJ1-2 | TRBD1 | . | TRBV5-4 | CASSQGQGGPVGYGYTF | TGTGCCAGCAGCCAGGGACAGGGTGGACCGGTCGGCTATGGCTACACCTTC
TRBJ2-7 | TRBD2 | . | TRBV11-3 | CASTFSGRGSTDEQYF | TGTGCCAGCACCTTTAGCGGGAGGGGGTCTACCGACGAGCAGTACTTC
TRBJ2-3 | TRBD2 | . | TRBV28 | CACSSGGTTDTQYF | TGTGCCTGCTCAAGCGGGGGTACCACAGATACGCAGTATTTT
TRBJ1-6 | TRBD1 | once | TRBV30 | CAWSALITGGGSPLHF | TGTGCCTGGAGTGCCCTTATCACAGGGGGCGGATCACCCCTCCACTTT
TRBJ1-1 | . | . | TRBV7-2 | CASSFGGLFTEAFF | TGTGCCAGCAGCTTTGGGGGACTCTTCACTGAAGCTTTCTTT
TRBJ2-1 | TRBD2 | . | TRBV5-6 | CASSFAIAGPSYNEQFF | TGTGCCAGCAGCTTCGCGATAGCGGGGCCCTCCTACAATGAGCAGTTCTTC
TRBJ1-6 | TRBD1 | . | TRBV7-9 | CASSSGQANSPLHF | TGTGCCAGCAGCTCGGGACAGGCGAATTCACCCCTCCACTTT
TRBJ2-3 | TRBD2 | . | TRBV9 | CASSVAAGVGDTQYF | TGTGCCAGCAGCGTAGCCGCGGGAGTCGGAGATACGCAGTATTTT
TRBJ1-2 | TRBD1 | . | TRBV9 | CASSVRQGAPSSGYTF | TGTGCCAGCAGCGTAAGGCAGGGGGCGCCTTCCAGTGGCTACACCTTC
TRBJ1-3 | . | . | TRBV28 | CASSFRGSGNTIYF | TGTGCCAGCAGTTTTAGGGGCTCTGGAAACACCATATATTTT
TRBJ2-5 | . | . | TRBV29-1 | CSVSLVQETQYF | TGCAGCGTTTCTTTAGTTCAAGAGACCCAGTACTTC
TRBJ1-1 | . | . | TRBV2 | CAPAGIGRQAFF | TGTGCCCCAGCGGGGATCGGTCGTCAAGCTTTCTTT
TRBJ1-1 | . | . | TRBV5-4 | CASSFQTHTEAFF | TGTGCCAGCAGCTTCCAGACACACACTGAAGCTTTCTTT
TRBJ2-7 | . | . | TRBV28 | CASSLPPFKPYEQYF | TGTGCCAGCAGTTTACCGCCATTTAAGCCCTACGAGCAGTACTTC
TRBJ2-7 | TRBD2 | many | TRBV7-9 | CASSPPGLDRESSYEQYF | TGTGCCAGCAGCCCCCCGGGACTAGATAGGGAGAGCTCCTACGAGCAGTACTTC
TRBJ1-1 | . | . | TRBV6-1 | CASSDARVGTEAFF | TGTGCCAGCAGTGACGCCAGGGTTGGTACTGAAGCTTTCTTT
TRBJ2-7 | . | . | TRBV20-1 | CSARLDYEQYF | TGCAGTGCTAGACTAGATTACGAGCAGTACTTC
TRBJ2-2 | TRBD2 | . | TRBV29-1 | CSVDISGADTGELFF | TGCAGCGTTGATATAAGCGGGGCAGACACCGGGGAGCTGTTTTTT
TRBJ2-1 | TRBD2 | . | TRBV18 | CASSLLAGFVSYNEQFF | TGTGCCAGCTCACTTCTAGCGGGGTTTGTCTCCTACAATGAGCAGTTCTTC
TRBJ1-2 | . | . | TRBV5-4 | CASSLPLLGRSNYGYTF | TGTGCCAGCAGCTTGCCACTCTTAGGCAGGTCTAACTATGGCTACACCTTC
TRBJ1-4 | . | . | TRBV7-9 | CASSLMTGTNEKLFF | TGTGCCAGCAGCTTAATGACGGGAACTAATGAAAAACTGTTTTTT
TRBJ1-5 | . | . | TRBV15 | CATSRDQGINQPQHF | TGTGCCACCAGCAGAGACCAGGGGATCAATCAGCCCCAGCATTTT
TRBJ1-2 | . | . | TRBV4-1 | CASSQQRGDVYGYTF | TGCGCCAGCAGCCAGCAGCGCGGGGACGTTTATGGCTACACCTTC
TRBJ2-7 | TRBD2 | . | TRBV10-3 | CAISELAGVSPYEQYF | TGTGCCATCAGCGAACTAGCGGGAGTATCCCCCTACGAGCAGTACTTC
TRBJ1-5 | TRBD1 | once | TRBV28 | CASRVTGDYQPQHF | TGTGCCAGCAGGGTGACAGGGGATTATCAGCCCCAGCATTTT
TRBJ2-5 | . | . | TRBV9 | CASSVDFQETQYF | TGTGCCAGCAGCGTGGACTTCCAAGAGACCCAGTACTTC
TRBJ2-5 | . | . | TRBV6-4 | CAEKGRARNNQETQYF | TGTGCCGAGAAGGGCAGGGCGAGGAATAACCAAGAGACCCAGTACTTC
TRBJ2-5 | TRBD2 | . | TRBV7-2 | CASTQTSGRRETQYF | TGTGCCAGCACCCAAACTAGCGGGAGAAGAGAGACCCAGTACTTC
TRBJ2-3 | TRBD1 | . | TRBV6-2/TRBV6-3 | CASSPPPGQGTDTQYF | TGTGCCAGCAGCCCACCCCCGGGACAGGGCACAGATACGCAGTATTTT